The source of this T cell receptor beta chain is a study of OX40 agonist ivuxolimab in advanced cancers. Study overall: The eligibility criteria allowed prior anti-PD-1, anti-PD-L1 or anti-CTLA-4 therapy, and 40% had some.

The investigators sampled blood at baseline, at cycle 4 day 1, and at cycle 7 day 1. The protocol was immunoSEQ multiplex PCR, while the TCRdb copy is restricted to in-frame clones and leaves out a portion. The sample includes about 26,000 clones, about 87% of them seen just once. The trim removed 4 bases at V and 4 bases at J, leaving 7 bases unmatched. Germline loops: CDR1 SGHRS, CDR2 YFSETQ. The CDR3 spans 16 residues. The gene calls are TRBV5-1 and TRBJ2-1; 11 bases match TRBD1. The sequencing used CD4+ or CD8+ T cells sorted from blood, collected in a trial of the OX40 agonist ivuxolimab. This clonotype was obtained from an adult with an advanced solid tumor such as melanoma, head and neck, liver or kidney cancer. CDR3 region: CASSAGQGEIYNEQFF. The CDR3 nucleotides read TGCGCCAGCAGCGCGGGACAGGGGGAAATATACAATGAGCAGTTCTTC.